Listed below are T cell receptor beta chains from one sample, sequenced in a study of blood T cells in healthy people across ages. TCRdb reprocessed the 5' RACE reads with MiXCR, giving one entry per CDR3 protein. In the table there are roughly 1.7 million distinct CDR3 sequences, 30% to 35% of which are singletons. The sample consisted of blood. All receptors come from a woman in her twenties or thirties in good health. CDR3s include the opening cysteine and the closing phenylalanine or tryptophan. A D gene is named only where the DNA matches it firmly. Size is stated for part of the rows, as once, few or many counts, or as a class when the clone is expanded.

j_call | clone_size | v_call | d_call | cdr3_aa | cdr3_nt
TRBJ2-1 | many | TRBV5-5 | . | CASSFQLSSYNEQFF | TGTGCCAGCAGCTTTCAACTTAGCTCCTACAATGAGCAGTTCTTC
TRBJ2-1 | . | TRBV12-3/TRBV12-4 | TRBD1 | CASSLGTGDHNEQFF | TGTGCCAGCAGTTTGGGGACAGGGGATCACAATGAGCAGTTCTTC
TRBJ1-5 | few | TRBV18 | . | CASSPPGGGDQPQHF | TGTGCCAGCTCACCACCAGGGGGTGGTGATCAGCCCCAGCATTTT
TRBJ2-1 | . | TRBV28 | TRBD1 | CASGQDVINEQFF | TGTGCCAGCGGACAGGACGTCATCAATGAGCAGTTCTTC
TRBJ2-5 | . | TRBV28 | TRBD2 | CASRGNGTTQETQYF | TGTGCCAGCAGAGGTAACGGGACTACCCAAGAGACCCAGTACTTC
TRBJ2-1 | many | TRBV20-1 | . | CSASTGSYNEQFF | TGCAGTGCTAGCACAGGGTCCTACAATGAGCAGTTCTTC
TRBJ1-2 | once | TRBV27 | . | CASSPDRRATNCGYTF | TGTGCCAGCAGTCCGGACCGGCGGGCCACTAACTGTGGCTACACCTTC
TRBJ2-7 | many | TRBV28 | . | CASSAGLKGGSYEQYF | TGTGCCAGCAGTGCGGGACTCAAGGGAGGCTCCTACGAGCAGTACTTC
TRBJ2-3 | . | TRBV20-1 | . | CSARSPGLDTQYF | TGCAGTGCTAGATCCCCAGGGTTAGATACGCAGTATTTT
TRBJ1-2 | once | TRBV20-1 | . | CSARVRNKEWGYTF | TGCAGTGCTAGAGTAAGGAATAAGGAGTGGGGCTACACCTTC
TRBJ2-7 | . | TRBV27 | . | CASSLGVRDISYEQYF | TGTGCCAGCAGTTTAGGGGTGCGGGACATATCCTACGAGCAGTACTTC
TRBJ2-1 | many | TRBV9 | TRBD1 | CASSDRDRPNNEQFF | TGTGCCAGCAGCGACCGGGACAGACCAAACAATGAGCAGTTCTTC
TRBJ2-1 | many | TRBV10-3 | . | CAISESNLDMNYNEQFF | TGTGCCATCAGTGAGTCGAACTTAGACATGAACTACAATGAGCAGTTCTTC
TRBJ2-7 | . | TRBV20-1 | TRBD1 | CSVTGGTYEQYF | TGCAGTGTGACAGGGGGCACCTACGAGCAGTACTTC
TRBJ2-7 | few | TRBV5-1 | TRBD2 | CASSFGTSGTKQYF | TGCGCCAGCAGCTTCGGGACTAGCGGGACTAAGCAGTACTTC
TRBJ2-7 | few | TRBV4-2 | . | CASSQDWGFEQYF | TGTGCCAGCAGCCAAGATTGGGGGTTCGAGCAGTACTTC
TRBJ2-3 | . | TRBV14 | TRBD2 | CASSQATFSGRAPYF | TGTGCCAGCAGCCAAGCCACCTTTAGCGGGAGAGCCCCGTATTTT
TRBJ1-5 | . | TRBV20-1 | . | CSARDRGTPTSQPQHF | TGCAGTGCTAGAGATCGCGGGACCCCCACGAGTCAGCCCCAGCATTTT
TRBJ2-5 | many | TRBV7-9 | . | CASSLVGTQETQYF | TGTGCCAGCAGCTTAGTTGGGACTCAAGAGACCCAGTACTTC
TRBJ2-1 | few | TRBV5-1 | TRBD1 | CASSPPGQGATEQFF | TGCGCCAGCAGTCCGCCGGGACAGGGGGCTACTGAGCAGTTCTTC
TRBJ1-1 | . | TRBV5-1 | . | CAGRKEDLNTEAFF | TGCGCCGGCCGTAAGGAGGACTTGAACACTGAAGCTTTCTTT
TRBJ2-7 | . | TRBV27 | TRBD1 | CASSFRKSGTGGAYERYF | TGTGCCAGCAGTTTTCGTAAGTCGGGGACAGGGGGCGCTTACGAGCGGTACTTC
TRBJ2-7 | . | TRBV5-1 | TRBD2 | CASSLGISGAYEQYF | TGCGCCAGCAGCTTGGGCATTAGCGGGGCCTACGAGCAGTACTTC
TRBJ1-6 | . | TRBV30 | . | CAWNDDRLGSPLHF | TGTGCCTGGAACGACGACAGGTTGGGTTCACCCCTCCACTTT
TRBJ2-7 | few | TRBV6-2/TRBV6-3 | . | CASRPEWGNEQYF | TGTGCCAGCAGACCGGAGTGGGGGAACGAGCAGTACTTC
TRBJ2-7 | . | TRBV12-3/TRBV12-4 | TRBD2 | CASSSGRAVSYEQYF | TGTGCCAGCAGTTCCGGGAGGGCCGTCTCCTACGAGCAGTACTTC
TRBJ1-2 | . | TRBV27 | TRBD1 | CASSSHTGEKSYTF | TGTGCCAGCAGTTCTCACACAGGGGAGAAGAGCTACACCTTC
TRBJ2-1 | few | TRBV19 | . | CASSIVRGAYNEQFF | TGTGCCAGTAGTATAGTAAGGGGCGCTTACAATGAGCAGTTCTTC
TRBJ2-4 | . | TRBV30 | . | CAWSKRGRVGAKNIQYF | TGTGCCTGGAGTAAACGGGGTAGGGTTGGGGCCAAAAACATTCAGTACTTC
TRBJ1-4 | . | TRBV10-3 | . | CAISAGDRPGEKLFF | TGTGCCATCAGTGCGGGGGACCGTCCGGGGGAAAAACTGTTTTTT
TRBJ2-5 | many | TRBV7-7 | TRBD1 | CASSLYRGTQETQYF | TGTGCCAGCAGCTTATACAGGGGGACACAAGAGACCCAGTACTTC
TRBJ2-5 | . | TRBV20-1 | TRBD2 | CSARRAGALETQYF | TGCAGTGCTCGACGAGCGGGAGCGTTGGAGACCCAGTACTTC
TRBJ2-7 | once | TRBV9 | TRBD2 | CASSVAAGVFSYEQYF | TGTGCCAGCAGCGTAGCAGCGGGGGTTTTTTCCTACGAGCAGTACTTC
TRBJ2-1 | . | TRBV5-4 | TRBD1 | CASSFYIGTGNEQFF | TGTGCCAGCAGCTTCTATATTGGGACAGGCAATGAGCAGTTCTTC
TRBJ1-4 | . | TRBV20-1 | . | CSASPPGLNEKLFF | TGCAGTGCCTCACCCCCGGGCCTTAATGAAAAACTGTTTTTT
TRBJ2-2 | . | TRBV6-6 | TRBD2 | CASSPVGGEGTGELFF | TGTGCCAGCAGTCCCGTAGGTGGGGAGGGGACCGGGGAGCTGTTTTTT
TRBJ2-7 | . | TRBV5-1 | . | CASSLRGPPQGYEQYF | TGCGCCAGCAGCTTGAGGGGACCCCCCCAAGGGTACGAGCAGTACTTC
TRBJ1-5 | . | TRBV6-1 | TRBD1 | CASRKTGSNQPQHF | TGTGCCAGCAGAAAGACAGGGAGCAATCAGCCCCAGCATTTT
TRBJ1-2 | . | TRBV5-4 | . | CASSLEPEGGYTF | TGTGCCAGCAGCTTGGAGCCGGAGGGTGGCTACACCTTC
TRBJ2-5 | few | TRBV25-1 | . | CASSSDKTQETQYF | TGTGCCAGCAGTTCGGACAAGACCCAAGAGACCCAGTACTTC
TRBJ1-4 | . | TRBV6-1 | TRBD1 | CASSEGTGPGEKLFF | TGTGCCAGCAGTGAGGGGACAGGGCCGGGTGAAAAACTGTTTTTT
TRBJ2-7 | . | TRBV5-1 | . | CTSSPTGNSYEQYF | TGCACCAGCAGCCCAACCGGGAATTCCTACGAGCAGTACTTC
TRBJ2-4 | . | TRBV4-1 | TRBD2 | CASSQPTGTTYGQYF | TGCGCCAGCAGCCAACCCACGGGGACTACCTACGGGCAGTACTTC
TRBJ2-1 | few | TRBV2 | . | CASGVGPSGGVQFF | TGTGCCAGCGGGGTCGGGCCGAGCGGTGGCGTGCAGTTCTTC
TRBJ2-3 | few | TRBV20-1 | . | CSGRQTSWSDTQYF | TGCAGTGGAAGACAGACATCCTGGTCGGATACGCAGTATTTT
TRBJ2-7 | . | TRBV3-1 | TRBD2 | CASSQDPLGGTYGQYF | TGTGCCAGCAGCCAAGACCCCTTGGGGGGGACCTACGGGCAGTACTTC
TRBJ2-7 | . | TRBV14 | . | CASSQAGQLEFYEQYF | TGTGCCAGCAGCCAAGCGGGCCAACTAGAATTCTACGAGCAGTACTTC
TRBJ2-3 | few | TRBV7-9 | . | CASRPTAPSDELTDTQYF | TGTGCCAGCAGGCCGACAGCCCCGTCGGACGAACTCACAGATACGCAGTATTTT
TRBJ2-7 | many | TRBV10-3 | . | CAICQGPGNYEQYF | TGTGCCATCTGTCAGGGTCCCGGGAACTACGAGCAGTACTTC
TRBJ1-3 | . | TRBV20-1 | . | CSARPKGESENTIYF | TGCAGTGCAAGGCCTAAGGGCGAAAGTGAAAACACCATATATTTT
TRBJ1-2 | . | TRBV27 | . | CATWEGLQGYTF | TGTGCCACCTGGGAGGGTTTGCAGGGCTACACCTTC
TRBJ2-6 | many | TRBV12-3/TRBV12-4 | . | CASRGSSGANVLTF | TGTGCCAGCAGGGGAAGCTCTGGGGCCAACGTCCTGACTTTC
TRBJ2-1 | . | TRBV28 | TRBD2 | CASRAGGAHNEQFF | TGTGCCAGCAGGGCGGGAGGAGCCCATAATGAGCAGTTCTTC